The 29 T cell receptor beta chains reported below all come from one sample, sequenced in a study of CXCR4 blockade with PD-1 therapy in pancreatic cancer. Method: immunoSEQ multiplex PCR; TCRdb's copy keeps in-frame clones and lacks some. The table records roughly 15,000 clones, 72% of them present only once. Material: tumor tissue. These receptors were collected from a human donor with pancreatic ductal adenocarcinoma.

This chain joins TRBV28 and TRBJ1-5; D is possibly TRBD1 (6 bases). Germline CDR1 is MDHEN and CDR2 is SYDVKM. V was pared by 5 bases and J by 6 bases, with 14 bases between. The CDR3 has 14 residues. CDR3 sequence reads: CASSARGAGQPQHF. CDR3 DNA: TGTGCCAGCAGTGCCCGGGGGGCAGGTCAGCCCCAGCATTTT.

The chain carries TRBV28 and TRBJ2-7; 7 bases align to TRBD1. The CDR3 contains 15 residues. Germline V gene sequence: CDR1 MDHEN, CDR2 SYDVKM. The trim removed 5 bases at V and 1 base at J, leaving 8 bases unmatched. CDR3 DNA: TGTGCCAGCAGTCCCACAGGGGTGGGGTCCTACGAGCAGTACTTC. Protein: CASSPTGVGSYEQYF.

The chain has TRBV6-8 and TRBJ2-1, with 12 bases fitting TRBD2. The junction had 3 bases not matched to a gene; V was cut back by 0 bases and J by 3 bases. The CDR3 contains 17 residues. Germline CDR1 reads MNHGY; CDR2 reads SAAAGT. The CDR3 bases are TGTGCCAGCAGTTACTCCGGACTAGCGGGGATCTACAATGAGCAGTTCTTC. It is translated as CASSYSGLAGIYNEQFF.

This clone was seen more than once but under ten times. The chain couples TRBV6-7 to TRBJ2-2; 15 bases agree with TRBD2. Being an ORF, TRBV6-7 has a function that is uncertain. The trim removed 10 bases at V and 3 bases at J, leaving 15 bases unmatched. This CDR3 has 19 residues. CDR3 bases: TGTGCCATCAGACCTGGACTAGCGGGAGGGCCTTGGGACACCGGGGAGCTGTTTTTT. This translates into CAIRPGLAGGPWDTGELFF.

The chain couples TRBV7-4 to TRBJ2-7; D could derive from TRBD1 or TRBD2 (5 bases each). The CDR3 consists of 13 residues. Germline values: CDR1 SGHVT, CDR2 SQSDAQ. Trimming pared 8 bases from V and 6 bases from J, leaving 17 bases between. DNA of the CDR3: TGTGCCAGCTCCCGGGACCAAGGTTCCGAGCAGTACTTC. Its protein is CASSRDQGSEQYF.

The chain couples TRBV15 to TRBJ1-3; unclear D gene. Germline V gives CDR1 LNHNV, CDR2 YYDKDF (reference sequence). V lost 0 bases, J lost 2 bases, and 8 bases lay in between. The CDR3 totals 15 residues. This CDR3 is CATSREGKPGNTIYF. In DNA, the CDR3 is TGTGCCACCAGCAGAGAGGGGAAACCTGGAAACACCATATATTTT.

The chain couples TRBV6-7 to TRBJ2-3, with TRBD1 matching over 12 bases. TRBV6-7 is noted as an ORF with a role that remains uncertain. V lost 5 bases and J lost 4; bases outside the gene matches: 4. CDR3 length: 15 amino acids. The CDR3 loop is CASSEGTGGADTQYF. Here the CDR3 DNA reads TGTGCCAGCAGTGAAGGGACAGGGGGCGCAGATACGCAGTATTTT.

In DNA form, the CDR3 reads TGTGCCAGCAGCTTCCGCCAGGGCTCTGGAAACACCATATATTTT. Encoded protein: CASSFRQGSGNTIYF. The chain joins TRBV11-3 to TRBJ1-3, with D possibly matching TRBD1 (5 bases). The CDR3 has 15 amino acids. V lost 3 bases to trimming and J lost 0 bases, with 9 bases between them. CDR1 is SGHNT, CDR2 YENEEA, per germline. Variable domain in full (rest from reference TRBV11-3 and TRBJ1-3): EAGVVQSPRYKIIEKKQPVAFWCNPISGHNTLYWYLQNLGQGPELLIRYENEEAVDDSQLPKDRFSAERLKGVDSTLKIQPAELGDSAVYLCASSFRQGSGNTIYFGEGSWLTVV.

This chain joins TRBV19 and TRBJ2-2; D tentatively reads TRBD1 or TRBD2 (5 bases each). CDR3 length equals 12 residues. The germline V and J ends were trimmed by 6 bases and 4 bases, with 6 bases remaining between them. Germline CDR1 LNHDA, CDR2 SQIVND (reference sequence). CDR3 nucleotides: TGTGCCAGTAGGGGGGTCACCGGGGAGCTGTTTTTT. Protein sequence: CASRGVTGELFF.

The V gene is TRBV30, the J gene TRBJ2-5; 9 positions match TRBD1. With V trimmed by 3 bases and J by 6 bases, 8 bases remained unmatched. CDR1 and CDR2 (germline): GTSNPN, SVGIG (reference sequence). This CDR3 comprises 14 residues. CDR3 sequence reads: CAWRLGTGSKTQYF. The CDR3 nucleotides are TGTGCCTGGAGGCTCGGGACAGGGTCCAAGACCCAGTACTTC.

The chain combines TRBV28 with TRBJ1-5; 7 bases align to TRBD1. The length of the CDR3 is 16 residues. CDR1 MDHEN and CDR2 SYDVKM come from the germline V gene. J lost 0 bases, V lost 6 bases, and 8 bases had no gene match. CDR3 nucleotide sequence: TGTGCCAGCAGACATCTGGGACAGAATAGCAATCAGCCCCAGCATTTT. It specifies CASRHLGQNSNQPQHF.

This chain joins TRBV18 and TRBJ2-7; 9 nucleotides line up with TRBD1. Germline lookup yields CDR1 KGHSH and CDR2 LQKENI. This CDR3 contains 13 residues. V lost 3 bases, J lost 6 bases, and 3 bases stayed unmatched. CDR3 DNA sequence: TGTGCCAGCTCACCGGGACAGGGCGCCGAGCAGTACTTC. Amino acid sequence: CASSPGQGAEQYF.

The chain carries TRBV29-1 and TRBJ2-3; a weak D match, TRBD1 (5 bases). Trimming cost V 3 bases and J 2 bases, with 12 bases left between them. From germline, CDR1 is SQVTM and CDR2 ANQGSEA. There are 14 residues in the CDR3. The CDR3 coding sequence is TGCAGCGTTGAGGGATTACAGGCCACAGATACGCAGTATTTT. This gives the protein CSVEGLQATDTQYF.

On this clone itself: The junction departs from germline at one end; a sequencing error may be responsible. The CDR3 loop reads CASTPVGGAYLVF. The CDR3 bases are TGTGCCAGTACCCCAGTCGGGGGCGCCTACCTCGTCTTC. The gene calls are TRBV19 and TRBJ2-1; the D call may be TRBD1 or TRBD2 (6 bases each). The CDR3 totals 13 residues. Per germline, CDR1 LNHDA and CDR2 SQIVND (reference sequence).

This chain uses TRBV30 with TRBJ2-1; a weak D match, TRBD1 (6 bases). The CDR3 runs to 14 residues. Germline CDR1 and CDR2: GTSNPN and SVGIG (reference sequence). V was cut by 5 bases and J by 2 bases, with 13 bases left in between. CDR3 nucleotides: TGTGCCTGGGGGCCCTGGACAGCCTACAATGAGCAGTTCTTC. It translates to CAWGPWTAYNEQFF.

The chain joins TRBV9 to TRBJ2-1; D perhaps matches TRBD2 (6 bases). Trimming stripped 0 bases from V and 2 bases from J, with 12 bases between. The CDR3 is 16 amino acids. Germline CDR1 is SGDLS and CDR2 is YYNGEE. CDR3 in amino acids: CASSVVGDSAYNEQFF. DNA of the CDR3: TGTGCCAGCAGCGTAGTGGGGGACTCTGCCTACAATGAGCAGTTCTTC.

This chain uses TRBV28 with TRBJ1-6; TRBD1 might be the D (5 bases). V was cut by 2 bases and J by 7 bases, with 18 bases left in between. Per the germline V gene, CDR1 is MDHEN and CDR2 is SYDVKM. This CDR3 has 17 amino acids. The CDR3, as DNA: TGTGCCAGCAGTTTAAGGGCCGGGGGGGGAAGGAATTCACCCCTCCACTTT. It codes for CASSLRAGGGRNSPLHF.

V gene TRBV9 combines with J gene TRBJ2-7, with D possibly TRBD2 on 6 matching bases. With 4 bases removed from V and 6 bases from J, the gap between germline ends came to 14 bases. CDR1 and CDR2 from the germline V gene are SGDLS and YYNGEE. The length of the CDR3 is 13 residues. The CDR3: CASSPGTPGEQYF. The CDR3 DNA reads TGTGCCAGCAGCCCCGGGACTCCGGGCGAGCAGTACTTC.

The rearrangement joins TRBV2 to TRBJ2-3; D is undetermined. There are 14 residues in the CDR3. V shed 6 bases and J shed 2 bases, with 12 bases lying between them. The germline V gene encodes CDR1 SNHLY and CDR2 FYNNEI. CDR3 region: CASSIGQYTDTQYF. For the CDR3, the DNA is TGTGCCAGCAGCATAGGTCAATACACAGATACGCAGTATTTT. Filled out from reference TRBV2 and TRBJ2-3, the complete variable domain reads EPEVTQTPSHQVTQMGQEVILRCVPISNHLYFYWYRQILGQKVEFLVSFYNNEISEKSEIFDDQFSVERPDGSNFTLKIRSTKLEDSAMYFCASSIGQYTDTQYFGPGTRLTVL.

The table lists this clone with a count of one. The chain combines TRBV5-1 with TRBJ1-2; D is unresolved. The V and J ends lost 0 bases and 8 bases respectively, with 20 bases between them. Per the germline V gene, CDR1 is SGHRS and CDR2 is YFSETQ. There are 16 residues in the CDR3. CDR3 in amino acids: CASSLDQGALLGGYTF. The CDR3, as DNA: TGCGCCAGCAGCTTGGATCAAGGTGCACTCCTAGGGGGCTACACCTTC.

This chain links TRBV18 with TRBJ2-7; either TRBD1 or TRBD2 may fit D (5 bases each). The CDR3 length is 13 residues. The V end lost 3 bases, the J end lost 5 bases, and 11 bases lay between the germline ends. Looked up from germline, CDR1 is KGHSH and CDR2 is LQKENI. CDR3 loop: CASSPVRDHEQYF. The CDR3 bases are TGTGCCAGCTCACCGGTTAGGGACCACGAGCAGTACTTC.

The chain combines TRBV7-7 with TRBJ2-1; TRBD2 matches 8 bases. The V and J ends lost 5 bases and 7 bases, in that order; junction bases with no gene match: 13. Germline assignment: CDR1 SSHAT and CDR2 FNYEAQ (reference sequence). The CDR3 contains 16 residues. For the CDR3, the DNA is TGTGCCAGCAGCGCCAGCGGGAGACCCCAGTCAAATGAGCAGTTCTTC. As protein: CASSASGRPQSNEQFF.

The chain combines TRBV18 with TRBJ2-7; 7 bases map to TRBD1. J was trimmed by 1 base and V by 2 bases; bases with no gene match: 2. This CDR3 spans 14 amino acids. The germline V gene encodes CDR1 KGHSH and CDR2 LQKENI. The CDR3 DNA is TGTGCCAGCTCACCAGAACAGGGGTCCTACGAGCAGTACTTC. Its protein product is CASSPEQGSYEQYF.

The gene calls are TRBV29-1 and TRBJ2-1, with 12 positions matching TRBD2. Germline lookup yields CDR1 SQVTM and CDR2 ANQGSEA. J lost 4 bases, V lost 8 bases, and 6 bases had no gene match. CDR3 length: 14 residues. Here the CDR3 reads CSSGTSGYYNEQFF. The CDR3 DNA sequence: TGCAGCTCCGGGACTAGCGGGTATTACAATGAGCAGTTCTTC.

This clone was found once. The chain uses TRBV28 and TRBJ2-1, with D tentatively TRBD2 (6 bases). The CDR3 is 16 residues long. The germline CDR1 and CDR2 sequences are MDHEN and SYDVKM. Trimming pared 5 bases from V and 3 bases from J, leaving 17 bases between. The CDR3 sequence is CASSQSGGLGYNEQFF. CDR3 nucleotides: TGTGCCAGCAGTCAATCCGGGGGACTGGGCTACAATGAGCAGTTCTTC.

The V call is TRBV15, the J call TRBJ1-1; TRBD1 aligns across 9 bases. This CDR3 contains 15 residues. Trimming cost V 1 base and J 4 bases; bases outside gene matches: 4. From germline, CDR1 is LNHNV and CDR2 YYDKDF (reference sequence). CDR3 coding DNA: TGTGCCACCAGCAGAGTAACAGGGGGCGTCACTGAAGCTTTCTTT. It is translated as CATSRVTGGVTEAFF.

The table lists this clone with a few counts. The chain links TRBV9 to TRBJ2-2; D remains unclear. Germline V gene lookup returns CDR1 SGDLS and CDR2 YYNGEE. V was clipped by 0 bases and J by 7 bases, with 7 bases between them. The CDR3 has 13 residues. The CDR3 nucleotides read TGTGCCAGCAGCGTAGTAACTGACGGGGAGCTGTTTTTT. Protein: CASSVVTDGELFF.

The chain recombines TRBV19 with TRBJ2-1; D uncertain. The CDR3 has 14 residues. With 6 bases removed from V and 3 bases from J, the gap between germline ends came to 12 bases. Germline assignment: CDR1 LNHDA and CDR2 SQIVND (reference sequence). The CDR3 nucleotides are TGTGCCAGTAGAGAGGAGCAAAGCTACAATGAGCAGTTCTTC. Encoded protein: CASREEQSYNEQFF.

The V and J genes are TRBV25-1 and TRBJ2-7, with no clear D. This CDR3 spans 14 amino acids. Per the germline V gene, CDR1 is MGHDK and CDR2 is SYGVNS. Trimming took off 4 bases at V and 4 bases at J, with 14 bases between the two ends. This CDR3 reads CASSGARSPYEQYF. CDR3 DNA sequence: TGTGCCAGCAGTGGGGCCCGGAGTCCTTACGAGCAGTACTTC.